This T cell receptor (beta chain) was found in a study of blood T cell repertoires in COVID-19. At the level of the study: Samples of COVID-19 (acute and convalescent) were obtained from the United States, Italy and Spain. Sources were T cells, B-cell-depleted T cells, or PBMCs; the material itself was cDNA or gDNA.

Germline V gene lookup returns CDR1 LNHDA and CDR2 SQIVND (reference sequence). V lost 2 bases and J lost 4, with 11 bases in between. CDR3 length: 14 residues. In the authors' workflow: Estimated nucleated cell counts came from reference gene primer amplification. Repertoires were generated with immunoSEQ multiplex PCR, while TCRdb's copy carries only in-frame clones and drops some. Clone size and V and J calls were adopted from that table, with D and trimming inferred from the DNA. The data hold 220,000 or so clones, with 80% to 85% observed a single time. J is TRBJ2-5 and V is TRBV19, with D unclear. The receptor's source is a man between 25 and 39 years old with active or convalescent COVID-19. The sequenced sample was peripheral blood. CDR3 amino acids: CASSIIHSGETQYF. The CDR3 DNA follows: TGTGCCAGTAGTATAATCCACTCCGGAGAGACCCAGTACTTC.